This TCR beta chain was sequenced in a study of CD8 T cells in ankylosing spondylitis. Points from the study as a whole: A TCR beta motif of roughly eight highly homologous variants appeared characteristic of ankylosing spondylitis blood.

Comment on this clonotype: The target antigen is unknown.

Scientists made TCR beta libraries using quantitative 5'-RACE with molecular barcodes. Each CDR3 protein is one row after TCRdb ran MiXCR on the 5' RACE reads. The profile covers roughly 700,000 distinct CDR3 sequences, with roughly 19% appearing a single time and 15% to 20% taken by the ten largest. In germline, CDR1 is SEHNR, CDR2 FQNEAQ (reference sequence). V lost 3 bases to trimming and J lost 2 bases; unmatched junction nucleotides: 4. This CDR3 spans 16 amino acids. Sequenced: blood, either unsorted or a sorted T cell fraction (not recorded which). The TCR sequence derives from a male donor with ankylosing spondylitis. The chain employs TRBV7-9 and TRBJ2-1, with 10 bases that match TRBD1. This CDR3 reads CASSFKGQGTYNEQFF. CDR3 nucleotides: TGTGCCAGCAGCTTTAAGGGACAGGGGACCTACAATGAGCAGTTCTTC.